One sample yielded the 9 T cell receptor beta chains listed below, sequenced in a study of T cell repertoires in cytomegalovirus infection (dated by TCRdb to between 2018 and 2021). The sequencing machine was an Illumina HiSeq 1500. TCRdb trimmed the raw reads at Q25, called clones with MiXCR and kept productive beta chains. Every CDR3 protein is listed once, alongside the most common genes and DNA of its rows. The sample profile shows 49,000 or so distinct CDR3 sequences; around 18% of them were found once. The top ten clonotypes cover approximately 55% of the sample. The treatment or condition label, read with the paper, signifies: in vitro stimulation with specific CMV peptide epitopes to enrich CMV-specific T cells. Their cognate antigens are unknown. The sample in question was CD8+ T cells from cultured PBMCs, obtained from culture after CMV antigen stimulation. The receptors come from a human donor in good health (CMV status not recorded). Some clones in this sample may be carry-over from other donors' samples.

DNA of the CDR3: TGCGCCAGCAGCCAGTCAGGGGTGAGGGGCTACACCTTC. This encodes CASSQSGVRGYTF. The genes are TRBV4-3 and TRBJ1-2, with D possibly being TRBD1 (6 bases). The CDR3 consists of 13 residues. Looked up from germline, CDR1 is LGHNA and CDR2 is YSLEER. V was shortened by 3 bases and J by 8 bases, with 13 bases between the two germline ends.

This clonotype was counted ten times or more. This chain connects TRBV28 to TRBJ2-2; D is unresolved. Per germline, CDR1 MDHEN and CDR2 SYDVKM. This CDR3 contains 10 residues. The CDR3 reads CGVGTGELFF. The DNA for the CDR3 is TGTGGTGTTGGCACCGGGGAGCTGTTTTTT.

There are a few counts of this clonotype. This rearrangement joins TRBV12-3 or TRBV12-4 to TRBJ2-2, with TRBD2 matching over 9 bases. V gave up 3 bases and J gave up 3 bases; unmatched junction bases: 11. CDR3 size: 18 residues. The CDR3 is CASSFLAGKGSDTGELFF. As DNA, the CDR3 is TGTGCCAGCAGTTTTCTAGCGGGGAAGGGGTCGGACACCGGGGAGCTGTTTTTT.

This clonotype was seen many times. The V and J genes are TRBV7-2 and TRBJ2-7; the D gene is possibly TRBD1 (6 bases). Trimming stripped 6 bases from V and 0 bases from J, with 9 bases between. The V gene's germline CDR1 is SGHTA and CDR2 FQGNSA. CDR3 length equals 13 residues. The CDR3 spells CASRTGNSYEQYF. CDR3 in DNA: TGTGCCAGCAGGACAGGAAACTCCTACGAGCAGTACTTC.

The V gene is TRBV30, the J gene TRBJ1-1, with a weak D call TRBD1 (5 bases). V was trimmed by 4 bases and J by 0 bases, leaving 9 bases between them. The CDR3 runs to 13 residues. Germline V gives CDR1 GTSNPN, CDR2 SVGIG (reference sequence). CDR3 bases: TGTGCCTGGAATCCGACAGTGAACACTGAAGCTTTCTTT. This codes for CAWNPTVNTEAFF.

This clonotype turned up a few times. This rearrangement joins TRBV29-1 to TRBJ1-1; 7 nucleotides line up with TRBD1. Germline CDR1 and CDR2: SQVTM and ANQGSEA. The CDR3 spans 12 residues. With V trimmed by 7 bases and J by 9 bases, 11 bases remained unmatched. CDR3 in DNA: TGCAGCGGCTCCACCGGGACAGCTAAAGCTTTCTTT. Its protein product is CSGSTGTAKAFF.

The rearrangement links TRBV12-3 or TRBV12-4 to TRBJ2-3; D is tentatively TRBD1 or TRBD2 (6 bases each). This CDR3 has 14 amino acids. The V end lost 1 base, the J end lost 6 bases, and 11 bases lay between the germline ends. The CDR3 DNA follows: TGTGCCAGCAGTTTAGGAGGGGGGCCGGATACGCAGTATTTT. Encoded protein: CASSLGGGPDTQYF.

This clonotype showed up just a few times. This sequence joins TRBV27 and TRBJ1-1, with D tentatively TRBD1 (5 bases). V lost 4 bases and J 11 bases, leaving 14 bases between the germline ends. Germline assignment: CDR1 MNHEY and CDR2 SMNVEV (reference sequence). The CDR3 covers 12 residues. The CDR3 DNA is TGTGCCAGCAGTTCCGGCAGGGTGGAGGCTTTCTTT. It is translated as CASSSGRVEAFF.

This clonotype was recorded a few times. The chain combines TRBV18 with TRBJ2-7; 7 nucleotides align to TRBD2. V lost 10 bases to trimming and J lost 2 bases; unmatched junction nucleotides: 11. The CDR3 loop spans 14 amino acids. Germline V gene sequence: CDR1 KGHSH, CDR2 LQKENI. The CDR3 DNA reads as TGTGCCACCGCTAGCGGACACAACCCCTACGAGCAGTACTTC. Its translation is CATASGHNPYEQYF.